What follows describes a single T cell receptor (beta chain). Per the study methods: Amplification with reference gene primers provided the estimates of nucleated cell counts. The data were produced by immunoSEQ multiplex PCR, yet TCRdb's version contains in-frame clones alone and is incomplete. V, J and clone size are those of that table, while D and trimming were read from the DNA. The table includes about 140,000 clones, around 83% detected once. The sample originates from a study of blood T cell repertoires in COVID-19. Background on the study: Material from acute and convalescent COVID-19 was sourced from the United States, Italy and Spain. Sources were T cells, B-cell-depleted T cells, or PBMCs; the material itself was cDNA or gDNA.

The sample consisted of peripheral blood. The clonotype comes from a human donor in a cohort sampled during active COVID-19.

The DNA for the CDR3 is TGTGCCAGTAGTAGTAAAGCGGGAGTCCCTGGGGCCAACGTCCTGACTTTC. This codes for CASSSKAGVPGANVLTF. V is TRBV19 and J is TRBJ2-6; 8 bases line up with TRBD2. This CDR3 has 17 residues. Unmatched junction bases numbered 7, after V lost 4 bases and J lost 2 bases. From germline, CDR1 is LNHDA and CDR2 SQIVND (reference sequence).